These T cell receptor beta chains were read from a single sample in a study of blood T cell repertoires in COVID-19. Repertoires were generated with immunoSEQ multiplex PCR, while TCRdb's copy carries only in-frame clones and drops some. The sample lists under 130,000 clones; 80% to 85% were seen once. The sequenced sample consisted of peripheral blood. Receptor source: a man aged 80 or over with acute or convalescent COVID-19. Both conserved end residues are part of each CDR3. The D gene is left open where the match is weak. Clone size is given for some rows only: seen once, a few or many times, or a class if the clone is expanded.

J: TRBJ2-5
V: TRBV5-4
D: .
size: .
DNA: TGTGCCAGCAGCCGGGGGGCAGGGGAAGAGACCCAGTACTTC
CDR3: CASSRGAGEETQYF

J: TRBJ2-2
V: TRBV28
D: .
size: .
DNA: TGTGCCAGCAGTTTTGTAGCGGCCCCACACCAGACGAACACCGGGGAGCTGTTTTTT
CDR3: CASSFVAAPHQTNTGELFF

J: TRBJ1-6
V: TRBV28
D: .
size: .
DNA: TGTGCCAGCAGTTTTACAGAAGGCAATTCACCCCTCCACTTT
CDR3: CASSFTEGNSPLHF

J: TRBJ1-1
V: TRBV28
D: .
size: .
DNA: TGTGCCAGCAGTTTTAATAGGAACACTGAAGCTTTCTTT
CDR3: CASSFNRNTEAFF

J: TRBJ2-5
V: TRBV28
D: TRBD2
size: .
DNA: TGTGCCAGCAGTTTAAATAGCGGGGGCAGTGCGACCCAGTACTTC
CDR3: CASSLNSGGSATQYF

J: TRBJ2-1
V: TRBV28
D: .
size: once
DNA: TGTGCCAGCAGTTTGCAGGGAACGAACAATGAGCAGTTCTTC
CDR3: CASSLQGTNNEQFF

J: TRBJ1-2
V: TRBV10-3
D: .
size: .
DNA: TGTGCCATCAGTGAGTCGACAGAAGGGTATGGCTACACCTTC
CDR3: CAISESTEGYGYTF

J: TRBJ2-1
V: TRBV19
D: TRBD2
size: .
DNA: TGTGCCAGTACTGGGACTAGCTACAATGAGCAGTTCTTC
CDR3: CASTGTSYNEQFF

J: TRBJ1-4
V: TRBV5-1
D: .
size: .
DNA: TGCGCCAGCAGCCTAAGCCCCAGCGGACGGGGGTCTAATGAAAAACTGTTTTTT
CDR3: CASSLSPSGRGSNEKLFF

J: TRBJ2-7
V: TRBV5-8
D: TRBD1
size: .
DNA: TGTGCCAGCAGCTTCGGGACAGACAGAGCCTACGAGCAGTACTTC
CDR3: CASSFGTDRAYEQYF

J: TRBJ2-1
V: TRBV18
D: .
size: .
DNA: TGTGCCAGCTCCGGGGGGCTAGCGGCCTACAATGAGCAGTTCTTC
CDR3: CASSGGLAAYNEQFF

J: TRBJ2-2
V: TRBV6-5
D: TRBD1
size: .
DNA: TGTGCCAGCAGGCCACAGGGGGTTACCGGGGAGCTGTTTTTT
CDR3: CASRPQGVTGELFF

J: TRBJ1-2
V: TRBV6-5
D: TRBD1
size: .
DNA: TGTGCCAGCAGTCCTACAGGGGGCCGAGGCTACACCTTC
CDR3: CASSPTGGRGYTF

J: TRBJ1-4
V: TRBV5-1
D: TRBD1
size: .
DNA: TGCGCCAGCAGCCCGGGGACAGCTAAAAGGCATGCTAATGAAAAACTGTTTTTT
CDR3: CASSPGTAKRHANEKLFF

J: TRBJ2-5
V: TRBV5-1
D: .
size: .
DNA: TGCGCCAGCAGCTTGGTAGGACAGTTCTGGGAGACCCAGTACTTC
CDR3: CASSLVGQFWETQYF

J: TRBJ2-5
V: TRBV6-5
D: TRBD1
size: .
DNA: TGTGCCAGCAGTTACCAGGGGGCGGTTTCCCAAGAGACCCAGTACTTC
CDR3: CASSYQGAVSQETQYF

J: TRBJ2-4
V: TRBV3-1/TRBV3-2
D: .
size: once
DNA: TGTGCCAGCAGCCAAGACGAGGGACTAGCCAAAAACATTCAGTACTTC
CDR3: CASSQDEGLAKNIQYF

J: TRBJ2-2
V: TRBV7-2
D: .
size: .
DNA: TGTGCCAGCAGCTTTGAGCGGACGAACACCGGGGAGCTGTTTTTT
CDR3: CASSFERTNTGELFF

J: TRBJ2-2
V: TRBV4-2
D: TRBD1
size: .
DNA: TGTGCCAGCAGCCGGGGACAGGCGAACACCGGGGAGCTGTTTTTT
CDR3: CASSRGQANTGELFF

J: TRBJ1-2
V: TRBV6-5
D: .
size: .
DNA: TGTGCCAGCAGCCGGGACTTCGGGGGCTACACCTTC
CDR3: CASSRDFGGYTF

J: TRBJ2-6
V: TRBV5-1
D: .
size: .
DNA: TGCGCCAGCAGCTTGACAGGGTCTGGGGCCAACGTCCTGACTTTC
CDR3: CASSLTGSGANVLTF

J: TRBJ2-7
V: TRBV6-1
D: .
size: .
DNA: TGTGCCAGCAGTGAAGCCGGGCTCCGAGAGGGCGAGCAGTACTTC
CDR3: CASSEAGLREGEQYF

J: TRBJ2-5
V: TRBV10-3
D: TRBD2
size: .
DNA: TGTGCCATCAGCCGGACTAGCGGGAGGGAAGAGACCCAGTACTTC
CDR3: CAISRTSGREETQYF

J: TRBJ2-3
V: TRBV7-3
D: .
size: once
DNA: TGTGCCAGCAGCTTAAACCCTGCGGCTAGCACAGATACGCAGTATTTT
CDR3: CASSLNPAASTDTQYF

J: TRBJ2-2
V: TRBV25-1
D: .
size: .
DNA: TGTGCCAGCAGTGAACCTCACCGTCGTACGCGCGGGGAGCTGTTTTTT
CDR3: CASSEPHRRTRGELFF

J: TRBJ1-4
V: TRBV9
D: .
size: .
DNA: TGTGCCAGCAGCCCCCGGGCAGGGAGGACTAATGAAAAACTGTTTTTT
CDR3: CASSPRAGRTNEKLFF

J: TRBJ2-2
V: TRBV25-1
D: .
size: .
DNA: TGTGCCAGCAACAGACACCCGAACACCGGGGAGCTGTTTTTT
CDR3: CASNRHPNTGELFF

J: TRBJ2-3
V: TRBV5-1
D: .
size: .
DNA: TGCGCCAGCAGCGGGGGCATGGGCGCAGATACGCAGTATTTT
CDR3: CASSGGMGADTQYF

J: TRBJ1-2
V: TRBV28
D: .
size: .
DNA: TGTGCCAGCAGTTCCCCCGGGGGGGCTGACTATGGCTACACCTTC
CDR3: CASSSPGGADYGYTF

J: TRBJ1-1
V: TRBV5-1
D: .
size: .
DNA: TGCGCCAGCAGCTTGGAGGGGCGGATGAACACTGAAGCTTTCTTT
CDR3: CASSLEGRMNTEAFF

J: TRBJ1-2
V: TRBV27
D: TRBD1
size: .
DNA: TGTGCCAGCAAATCAACAGGGGGTTATGGCTACACCTTC
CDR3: CASKSTGGYGYTF

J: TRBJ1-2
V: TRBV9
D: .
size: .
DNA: TGTGCCAGCAGCGAGGGGGACCGCCGACTTAACTATGGCTACACCTTC
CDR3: CASSEGDRRLNYGYTF

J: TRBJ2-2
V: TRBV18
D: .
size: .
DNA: TGTGCCAGCTCACCAGGGCTGAGTACCGGGGAGCTGTTTTTT
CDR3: CASSPGLSTGELFF

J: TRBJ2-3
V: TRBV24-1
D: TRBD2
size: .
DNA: TGTGCCACCAGTGATGGGACTAGCGGGAGAGATACGCAGTATTTT
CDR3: CATSDGTSGRDTQYF

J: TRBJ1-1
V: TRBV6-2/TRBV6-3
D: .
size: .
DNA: TGTGCCAGCAGTTACCTAACGACTTCCACTGAAGCTTTCTTT
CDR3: CASSYLTTSTEAFF